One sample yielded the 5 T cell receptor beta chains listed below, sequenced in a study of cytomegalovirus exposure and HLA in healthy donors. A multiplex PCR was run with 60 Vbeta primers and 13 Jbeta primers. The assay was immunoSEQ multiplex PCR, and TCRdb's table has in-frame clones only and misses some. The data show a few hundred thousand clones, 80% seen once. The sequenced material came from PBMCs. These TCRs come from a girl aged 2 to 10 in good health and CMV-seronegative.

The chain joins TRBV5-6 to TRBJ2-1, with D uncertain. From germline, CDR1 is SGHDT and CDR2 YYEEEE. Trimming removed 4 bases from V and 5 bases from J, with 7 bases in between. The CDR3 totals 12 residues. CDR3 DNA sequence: TGTGCCAGCAGCCAATACAACAATGAGCAGTTCTTC. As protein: CASSQYNNEQFF.

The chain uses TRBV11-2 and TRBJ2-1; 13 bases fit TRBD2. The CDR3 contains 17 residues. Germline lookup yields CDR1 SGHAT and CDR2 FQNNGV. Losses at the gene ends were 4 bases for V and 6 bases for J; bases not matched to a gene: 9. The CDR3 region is CASSYGLAGAWANEQFF. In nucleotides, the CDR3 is TGTGCCAGCAGCTACGGACTAGCGGGAGCTTGGGCCAATGAGCAGTTCTTC.

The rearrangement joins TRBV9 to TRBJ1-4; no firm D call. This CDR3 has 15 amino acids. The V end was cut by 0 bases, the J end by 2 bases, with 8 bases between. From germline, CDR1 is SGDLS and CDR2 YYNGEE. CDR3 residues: CASSVARGTNEKLFF. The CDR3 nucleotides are TGTGCCAGCAGCGTAGCTCGAGGGACTAATGAAAAACTGTTTTTT.

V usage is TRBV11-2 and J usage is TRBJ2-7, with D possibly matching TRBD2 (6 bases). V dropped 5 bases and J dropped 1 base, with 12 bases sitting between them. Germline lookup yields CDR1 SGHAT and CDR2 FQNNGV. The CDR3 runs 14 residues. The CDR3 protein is CASSQGGESYEQYF. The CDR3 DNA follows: TGTGCCAGCAGCCAAGGCGGGGAGTCCTACGAGCAGTACTTC.

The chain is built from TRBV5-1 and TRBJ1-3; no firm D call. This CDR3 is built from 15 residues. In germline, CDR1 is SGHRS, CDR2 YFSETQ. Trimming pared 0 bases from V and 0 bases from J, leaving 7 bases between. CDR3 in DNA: TGCGCCAGCAGCTTGGGGGAGTTCTCTGGAAACACCATATATTTT. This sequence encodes CASSLGEFSGNTIYF. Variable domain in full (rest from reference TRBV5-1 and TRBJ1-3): KAGVTQTPRYLIKTRGQQVTLSCSPISGHRSVSWYQQTPGQGLQFLFEYFSETQRNKGNFPGRFSGRQFSNSRSEMNVSTLELGDSALYLCASSLGEFSGNTIYFGEGSWLTVV.